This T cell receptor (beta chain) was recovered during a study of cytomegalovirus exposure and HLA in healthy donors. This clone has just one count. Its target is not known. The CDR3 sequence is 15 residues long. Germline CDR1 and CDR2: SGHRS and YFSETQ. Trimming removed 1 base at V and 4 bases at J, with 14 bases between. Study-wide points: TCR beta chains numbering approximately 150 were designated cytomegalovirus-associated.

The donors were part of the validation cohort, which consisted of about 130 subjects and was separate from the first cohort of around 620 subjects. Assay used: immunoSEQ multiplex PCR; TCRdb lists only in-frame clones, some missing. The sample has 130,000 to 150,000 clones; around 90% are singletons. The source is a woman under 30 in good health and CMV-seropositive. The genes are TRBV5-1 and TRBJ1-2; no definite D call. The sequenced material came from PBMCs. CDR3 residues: CASSLNYRGGYGYTF. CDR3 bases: TGCGCCAGCAGCTTGAATTATCGGGGAGGCTATGGCTACACCTTC.